The 24 T cell receptor beta chains below were found in one sample sequenced in a study of blood T cell repertoires in COVID-19 (TCRdb year 2020). The method behind the library was the immunoSEQ multiplex PCR assay. Not all clones reach the TCRdb copy of this immuneACCESS table, which keeps in-frame sequences only. Checked studies attribute under half of the gap to unresolved V genes and leave the rest unexplained. Across this sample there are about 200,000 clones, with around four fifths seen only once. The ten largest clones add up to 4.5% to 5.5% of the sample. Material: peripheral blood. The receptors were gathered from a woman in her seventies with active or convalescent COVID-19.

The chain couples TRBV11-3 to TRBJ2-1; TRBD1 agrees at 8 bases. The CDR3 has 14 amino acids. Germline-derived CDR1 and CDR2 are SGHNT and YENEEA. V was pared by 5 bases and J by 4 bases, with 4 bases of the junction left unmatched. Here the CDR3 reads CASSQRTGYNEQFF. For the CDR3, the DNA is TGTGCCAGCAGCCAAAGGACAGGGTACAATGAGCAGTTCTTC.

V gene TRBV9 combines with J gene TRBJ2-7; no reliable D call. The CDR3 extends over 14 amino acids. CDR1 SGDLS and CDR2 YYNGEE come from the germline V gene. Trimming shortened V by 3 bases and J by 2 bases, and 12 bases separated the two germline ends. CDR3 DNA sequence: TGTGCCAGCAGCGCCACGACAAATACCTACGAGCAGTACTTC. This codes for CASSATTNTYEQYF.

The chain carries TRBV6-5 and TRBJ1-5, with D maybe TRBD1 (6 bases). Trimming shortened V by 7 bases and J by 0 bases, and 10 bases separated the two germline ends. The CDR3 is 14 amino acids. Germline-derived CDR1 and CDR2 are MNHEY and SVGAGI. The CDR3 protein is CASMGDNSNQPQHF. CDR3 coding DNA: TGTGCCAGCATGGGGGACAATAGCAATCAGCCCCAGCATTTT.

This rearrangement joins TRBV9 to TRBJ2-1, with 10 bases lining up with TRBD2. J lost 10 bases, V lost 0 bases, and 4 bases had no gene match. Germline V gives CDR1 SGDLS, CDR2 YYNGEE. The CDR3 has 14 residues. For the CDR3, the DNA is TGTGCCAGCAGCGTAGCAGAGACTAGCGGGGAGCAGTTCTTC. It is translated as CASSVAETSGEQFF.

The chain recombines TRBV14 with TRBJ2-4, with 11 positions matching TRBD1. This CDR3 region has 16 residues. Trimming took 3 bases from V and 2 from J; bases not matched to a gene: 3. CDR1 SGHDN and CDR2 FVKESK come from the germline V gene. The CDR3 DNA reads as TGTGCCAGCAGCCAGGACAGGGGGCAGTCCAAAAACATTCAGTACTTC. Amino acid sequence: CASSQDRGQSKNIQYF.

The chain joins TRBV27 to TRBJ1-4, with a weak D call TRBD1 (6 bases). The germline V gene has CDR1 MNHEY and CDR2 SMNVEV (reference sequence). The V end was cut by 2 bases, the J end by 6 bases, with 10 bases between. This CDR3 comprises 14 residues. The CDR3: CASSLRTAYEKLFF. The DNA for the CDR3 is TGTGCCAGCAGTTTAAGGACAGCTTATGAAAAACTGTTTTTT.

The chain is built from TRBV11-3 and TRBJ2-7, with D perhaps TRBD1 (6 bases). This CDR3 comprises 15 residues. Trimming left V 2 bases short and J 0 bases short, with 11 bases between. The germline CDR1 and CDR2 sequences are SGHNT and YENEEA. CDR3 in DNA: TGTGCCAGCAGCTTAACCCCGGACAGCTCCTACGAGCAGTACTTC. Translation gives CASSLTPDSSYEQYF.

This chain connects TRBV2 to TRBJ2-7; D is possibly TRBD1 (6 bases). With 8 bases removed from V and 3 bases from J, the gap between germline ends came to 17 bases. This CDR3 spans 14 amino acids. Per germline, CDR1 SNHLY and CDR2 FYNNEI. The CDR3, as DNA: TGTGCCAGCGCTAGGTCCAGGACAGTCTACGAGCAGTACTTC. Translated: CASARSRTVYEQYF.

CDR3: CASSYIAGGRKTQYF. The CDR3 nucleotides read TGTGCCAGCAGCTACATCGCAGGGGGCCGAAAGACCCAGTACTTC. The rearrangement links TRBV5-4 to TRBJ2-5; 8 bases map to TRBD1. In germline, CDR1 is SGHNT, CDR2 YYREEE (reference sequence). The CDR3 loop spans 15 amino acids. J was trimmed by 6 bases and V by 3 bases; bases with no gene match: 10.

Comment on this clone: The same CDR3 can be traced to other DNA sequences in this sample. The gene calls are TRBV5-1 and TRBJ1-4; 7 bases align to TRBD1. Germline values: CDR1 SGHRS, CDR2 YFSETQ. Trimming at V came to 0 bases and at J to 0 bases, leaving 2 bases not matched to a gene. The CDR3 runs 16 residues. The CDR3 spells CASSLGQGATNEKLFF. The CDR3, as DNA: TGCGCCAGCAGCTTGGGACAGGGCGCAACTAATGAAAAACTGTTTTTT.

The chain has TRBV9 and TRBJ2-1; tentative D call: TRBD1 (7 bases). The CDR3 runs to 15 residues. Germline V CDR1 and CDR2: SGDLS, YYNGEE. Trimming shortened V by 2 bases and J by 3 bases, and 12 bases separated the two germline ends. The CDR3 DNA follows: TGTGCCAGCAGCGTCGGGGGACAGCTCTACAATGAGCAGTTCTTC. It specifies CASSVGGQLYNEQFF.

The V and J genes are TRBV27 and TRBJ1-2; D is possibly TRBD1 (5 bases). CDR3 length: 16 amino acids. V was clipped by 6 bases and J by 0 bases, with 17 bases between them. The germline gives CDR1 MNHEY, CDR2 SMNVEV (reference sequence). The CDR3 DNA is TGTGCCAGCAGCCCAAGTTGGGGGGTGGCTAACTATGGCTACACCTTC. Its protein is CASSPSWGVANYGYTF.

This sequence joins TRBV5-1 and TRBJ2-1, with 9 bases matching TRBD1. The V gene's germline CDR1 is SGHRS and CDR2 YFSETQ. With V trimmed by 0 bases and J by 7 bases, 8 bases remained unmatched. CDR3 length: 16 amino acids. CDR3 protein: CASSLGGTGKYNEQFF. CDR3 nucleotides: TGCGCCAGCAGCTTGGGAGGGACAGGGAAATATAATGAGCAGTTCTTC.

Regarding this clone: Because the CDR3's place on the DNA is in doubt, the DNA is left out and the CDR3 is given as listed by TCRdb. The gene calls are TRBV21-1 and TRBJ1-5; the table's D call, TRBD1, was not checked against the DNA. TRBV21-1 counts as a pseudogene. The CDR3 has 17 amino acids, counting both end residues. This CDR3 reads CASSNFGEGAPNQPQHF.

This clone was seen a few times. The J gene is TRBJ1-3, the V gene TRBV7-9; no clear D. Germline CDR1 is SEHNR and CDR2 is FQNEAQ (reference sequence). This CDR3 has 13 amino acids. The V end was cut by 1 base, the J end by 4 bases, with 5 bases between. CDR3 sequence (DNA): TGTGCCAGCAGCTTAGTTGGCGGAAACACCATATATTTT. This translates into CASSLVGGNTIYF.

V gene TRBV5-1 combines with J gene TRBJ2-1; 7 bases line up with TRBD1. CDR1 and CDR2 from the germline V gene are SGHRS and YFSETQ. The CDR3 covers 13 residues. V was pared by 4 bases and J by 6 bases, with 4 bases of the junction left unmatched. CDR3 coding DNA: TGCGCCAGCAGCAACAACAGGGGCAATGAGCAGTTCTTC. Translated: CASSNNRGNEQFF.

The chain has TRBV10-3 and TRBJ1-1; unclear D gene. The CDR3 totals 13 residues. From germline, CDR1 is ENHRY and CDR2 SYGVKD. V lost 6 bases and J 0 bases, leaving 8 bases between the germline ends. The CDR3 sequence: CAISTQVNTEAFF. The CDR3 nucleotides read TGTGCCATCAGCACCCAGGTGAACACTGAAGCTTTCTTT.

The rearrangement uses TRBV4-1 and TRBJ2-2, with 8 bases that match TRBD2. This CDR3 region has 16 residues. J was trimmed by 3 bases and V by 0 bases; bases with no gene match: 3. Germline lookup yields CDR1 MGHRA and CDR2 YSYEKL. The CDR3 DNA sequence: TGCGCCAGCAGCCAAGATCCACTAGCGGACACCGGGGAGCTGTTTTTT. Encoded protein: CASSQDPLADTGELFF.

This rearrangement joins TRBV25-1 to TRBJ2-5, with a weak D call TRBD2 (6 bases). CDR1 and CDR2 from the germline V gene are MGHDK and SYGVNS. With 6 bases removed from V and 5 bases from J, the gap between germline ends came to 16 bases. This CDR3 contains 14 residues. DNA of the CDR3: TGTGCCAGCAGCCCCGCGGGGCGCGGGGAGACCCAGTACTTC. This sequence encodes CASSPAGRGETQYF.

The V and J genes are TRBV13 and TRBJ1-6; possible D gene TRBD1, 6 bases. V was shortened by 5 bases and J by 14 bases, with 19 bases between the two germline ends. The germline gives CDR1 PRHDT, CDR2 FYEKMQ (reference sequence). This CDR3 is built from 14 residues. The DNA for the CDR3 is TGTGCCAGCAGCCTGGGGCAGGGGTTCGGGACCCTCCACTTT. As protein: CASSLGQGFGTLHF.

The genes are TRBV5-4 and TRBJ2-4, with TRBD1 matching over 7 bases. CDR3 length: 14 residues. Germline V gives CDR1 SGHNT, CDR2 YYREEE (reference sequence). V lost 4 bases to trimming and J lost 4 bases; unmatched junction nucleotides: 5. CDR3 DNA sequence: TGTGCCAGCAGCGCCGGGACAGAAAAAAACATTCAGTACTTC. Translated: CASSAGTEKNIQYF.

The chain joins TRBV27 to TRBJ2-1; the match to TRBD2 covers 7 bases. V shed 5 bases, J shed 4 bases, and the junction held 11 bases outside the gene matches. Germline-derived CDR1 and CDR2 are MNHEY and SMNVEV (reference sequence). CDR3 length equals 16 residues. CDR3 in DNA: TGTGCCAGCAGTCCCCGGGACTACCCAACTTACAATGAGCAGTTCTTC. This gives the protein CASSPRDYPTYNEQFF.

The V gene is TRBV21-1, the J gene TRBJ1-3; the table's D call of TRBD1 was not tested on the DNA. TRBV21-1 constitutes a pseudogene. This CDR3 comprises 18 residues. The CDR3 DNA is TGTGCCAGCAGAGCTTCAACTCACAGGGACCAAGTCGGTTTCGCCATATATTTT. It codes for CASRASTHRDQVGFAIYF.

The chain uses TRBV9 and TRBJ1-4, with a weak D call TRBD1 (5 bases). Trimming removed 4 bases from V and 6 bases from J, with 16 bases in between. Germline values: CDR1 SGDLS, CDR2 YYNGEE. This CDR3 has 15 amino acids. In DNA, the CDR3 is TGTGCCAGCAGCTCAGGCGGGGGGAGTGATGAAAAACTGTTTTTT. Its translation: CASSSGGGSDEKLFF. The whole variable domain, remainder taken from reference TRBV9 and TRBJ1-4, is DSGVTQTPKHLITATGQRVTLRCSPRSGDLSVYWYQQSLDQGLQFLIQYYNGEERAKGNILERFSAQQFPDLHSELNLSSLELGDSALYFCASSSGGGSDEKLFFGSGTQLSVL.